Listed below are T cell receptor beta chains from one sample, sequenced in a study of cytomegalovirus exposure and HLA in healthy donors. Libraries were prepared by immunoSEQ multiplex PCR; TCRdb keeps only in-frame clonotypes and omits some of them. The sample lists about 140,000 clones, less than 85% occurring once. Material: PBMCs. These receptors came from a woman aged 50 to 60 in good health and CMV-seropositive. Both conserved end residues are part of each CDR3. D genes are given only for firm matches. Clone size is shown for a subset of rows, as once, few, many or a class of expanded clone.

J gene: TRBJ1-6; D gene: TRBD1; clone size: few; V gene: TRBV19; CDR3 DNA: TGTGCCAGTTCCCTCGGGGACAGGGGATTTAATTCACCCCTCCACTTT; CDR3 protein: CASSLGDRGFNSPLHF
J gene: TRBJ1-2; D gene: TRBD1; clone size: -; V gene: TRBV6-6; CDR3 DNA: TGTGCCAGCAGTTACTCGAGCACGGGACAGGGACATCCAATCGTATTC; CDR3 protein: CASSYSSTGQGHPIVF
J gene: TRBJ1-1; D gene: -; clone size: few; V gene: TRBV12-5; CDR3 DNA: TGTGCTAGTGGTTTGAGGGGGGGGACGGAAGCTTTCTTT; CDR3 protein: CASGLRGGTEAFF
J gene: TRBJ1-6; D gene: TRBD1; clone size: few; V gene: TRBV7-9; CDR3 DNA: TGTGCCAGCAGCTTATTGACAGGGGATAATTCACCCCTCCACTTT; CDR3 protein: CASSLLTGDNSPLHF
J gene: TRBJ2-6; D gene: TRBD1; clone size: -; V gene: TRBV7-2; CDR3 DNA: TGTGCCAGCAGCGTCGACAGGGCCGGGGCCAACGTCCTGACTTTC; CDR3 protein: CASSVDRAGANVLTF
J gene: TRBJ1-4; D gene: -; clone size: -; V gene: TRBV7-6; CDR3 DNA: TGTGCCAGCAGCTTAACCCCAGGGGAAGGTGAAAAACTGTTTTTT; CDR3 protein: CASSLTPGEGEKLFF
J gene: TRBJ1-2; D gene: TRBD1; clone size: -; V gene: TRBV29-1; CDR3 DNA: TGCAGCGTTGAAGATAGTGGGACAGGTAGCGGCTACACCTTC; CDR3 protein: CSVEDSGTGSGYTF
J gene: TRBJ1-1; D gene: -; clone size: -; V gene: TRBV15; CDR3 DNA: TGTGCCACCAGCAGAGACTACAGGGTTAGTGCTGAAGCTTTCTTT; CDR3 protein: CATSRDYRVSAEAFF
J gene: TRBJ1-6; D gene: -; clone size: -; V gene: TRBV21-1; CDR3 DNA: TGTGCCAGCAGGGGGGAGGTGGGTTCACCCCTCCACTTT; CDR3 protein: CASRGEVGSPLHF
J gene: TRBJ2-1; D gene: TRBD2; clone size: -; V gene: TRBV4-1; CDR3 DNA: TGCGCCAGCAGCCACCTTCTACCCCGACTAGCGGGGCCCAATGAGCAGTTCTTC; CDR3 protein: CASSHLLPRLAGPNEQFF
J gene: TRBJ1-5; D gene: -; clone size: -; V gene: TRBV2; CDR3 DNA: TGTGCCAGCAGGACAGAGGTCAATCAGCCCCAGCATTTT; CDR3 protein: CASRTEVNQPQHF
J gene: TRBJ1-6; D gene: TRBD1; clone size: -; V gene: TRBV5-1; CDR3 DNA: TGCGCCAGCAGCCCTGGACAGGAGTCAAATTCACCCCTCCACTTT; CDR3 protein: CASSPGQESNSPLHF
J gene: TRBJ2-7; D gene: TRBD2; clone size: -; V gene: TRBV19; CDR3 DNA: TGTGCCAGTACCACCAACTCGGGGGGGCCTGGTAGGTACGAGCAGTACTTC; CDR3 protein: CASTTNSGGPGRYEQYF
J gene: TRBJ2-7; D gene: -; clone size: -; V gene: TRBV7-8; CDR3 DNA: TGTGCCAGCAGCCCTCCCGGAGGGGGGGCGACGTTAGAGCAGTACTTC; CDR3 protein: CASSPPGGGATLEQYF
J gene: TRBJ1-2; D gene: -; clone size: -; V gene: TRBV9; CDR3 DNA: TGTGCCAGCAGCGCGTCGAGGTCCCTTGGAATCCGGGACTATGGCTACACCTTC; CDR3 protein: CASSASRSLGIRDYGYTF
J gene: TRBJ2-1; D gene: -; clone size: -; V gene: TRBV28; CDR3 DNA: TGTGCCAGCAGTTTAAGTGCGAATGAGCAGTTCTTC; CDR3 protein: CASSLSANEQFF
J gene: TRBJ1-2; D gene: -; clone size: -; V gene: TRBV28; CDR3 DNA: TGTGCCAGCAGCCGGGATACGGGGGGCTACACCTTC; CDR3 protein: CASSRDTGGYTF
J gene: TRBJ1-2; D gene: -; clone size: few; V gene: TRBV27; CDR3 DNA: TGTGCCAGCTCCACCAGGGCGAACTATGGCTACACCTTC; CDR3 protein: CASSTRANYGYTF
J gene: TRBJ2-7; D gene: TRBD1; clone size: -; V gene: TRBV5-1; CDR3 DNA: TGCGCCAGCAGCGGAGGACAGGCGACCTACGAGCAGTACTTC; CDR3 protein: CASSGGQATYEQYF
J gene: TRBJ2-5; D gene: TRBD1; clone size: -; V gene: TRBV5-1; CDR3 DNA: TGCGCCAGCAGCTTAGGGACAGGGTTTGACCAAGAGACCCAGTACTTC; CDR3 protein: CASSLGTGFDQETQYF
J gene: TRBJ2-3; D gene: TRBD1; clone size: -; V gene: TRBV7-3; CDR3 DNA: TGTGCCAGCAGCCCACAGGGGCTTGACACAGATACGCAGTATTTT; CDR3 protein: CASSPQGLDTDTQYF
J gene: TRBJ2-7; D gene: -; clone size: -; V gene: TRBV9; CDR3 DNA: TGTGCCAGCAGCGCTGGTCTTACGGACGAGCAGTACTTC; CDR3 protein: CASSAGLTDEQYF
J gene: TRBJ2-7; D gene: -; clone size: few; V gene: TRBV19; CDR3 DNA: TGTGCCACCACGGCAGGATCCTACGAGCAGTACTTC; CDR3 protein: CATTAGSYEQYF
J gene: TRBJ1-2; D gene: -; clone size: -; V gene: TRBV28; CDR3 DNA: TGTGCCAGCAGAGTACTCCGACAGGCATACACCTTC; CDR3 protein: CASRVLRQAYTF
J gene: TRBJ1-5; D gene: -; clone size: -; V gene: TRBV30; CDR3 DNA: TGTGCCTGGGGGGGAGGGAACAATCAGCCCCAGCATTTT; CDR3 protein: CAWGGGNNQPQHF
J gene: TRBJ1-2; D gene: -; clone size: -; V gene: TRBV4-3; CDR3 DNA: TGCGCCAGCAGCCAAGAAGTTCAGGGGTACTATGGCTACACCTTC; CDR3 protein: CASSQEVQGYYGYTF
J gene: TRBJ1-6; D gene: -; clone size: -; V gene: TRBV19; CDR3 DNA: TGTGCCAGTAGTAAGATGAGACTTAATAATTCACCCCTCCATTTT; CDR3 protein: CASSKMRLNNSPLHF
J gene: TRBJ1-2; D gene: TRBD1; clone size: -; V gene: TRBV5-5; CDR3 DNA: TGTGCCAGCAGCTTTAATGACAGGGGTAGGACCTTC; CDR3 protein: CASSFNDRGRTF
J gene: TRBJ2-2; D gene: TRBD2; clone size: -; V gene: TRBV5-1; CDR3 DNA: TGCGCCAGCAGCTTCGGCGGGGGAAGCCCCGGGGAGCTGTTTTTT; CDR3 protein: CASSFGGGSPGELFF
J gene: TRBJ2-3; D gene: -; clone size: -; V gene: TRBV5-5; CDR3 DNA: TGTGCCAGCAGCTGGGGGCAGGGCACAGATACGCAGTATTTT; CDR3 protein: CASSWGQGTDTQYF
J gene: TRBJ2-5; D gene: TRBD2; clone size: -; V gene: TRBV7-2; CDR3 DNA: TGTGCCAGCAGCTTAGTCTCCCTAGCGGGGCACGAGACCCAGTACTTC; CDR3 protein: CASSLVSLAGHETQYF
J gene: TRBJ2-7; D gene: TRBD2; clone size: -; V gene: TRBV4-1; CDR3 DNA: TGCGCCAGCAGCCAAGTGACTAGCCTTTACTCCTACGAGCAGTACTTC; CDR3 protein: CASSQVTSLYSYEQYF
J gene: TRBJ2-7; D gene: TRBD2; clone size: -; V gene: TRBV7-3; CDR3 DNA: TGTGCCAGCAGCCTATACCCTAGCGGGGCCTACGAGCAGTACTTC; CDR3 protein: CASSLYPSGAYEQYF
J gene: TRBJ1-1; D gene: -; clone size: once; V gene: TRBV7-3; CDR3 DNA: TGTGCCAGCAGCCACATGGGGGGGCCAGGGAACACTGAAGCTTTCTTT; CDR3 protein: CASSHMGGPGNTEAFF
J gene: TRBJ1-1; D gene: -; clone size: -; V gene: TRBV7-2; CDR3 DNA: TGTGCCAGCAGCTTAGACAGGGCGACTGAAGCTTTCTTT; CDR3 protein: CASSLDRATEAFF
J gene: TRBJ2-2; D gene: TRBD2; clone size: -; V gene: TRBV5-4; CDR3 DNA: TGTGCCAGCAGCTCCCGGACTAGCGGGGGGGCCGGGGAGCTGTTTTTT; CDR3 protein: CASSSRTSGGAGELFF
J gene: TRBJ2-4; D gene: -; clone size: -; V gene: TRBV29-1; CDR3 DNA: TGCAGCGTTTACGGTGGAGCCTACATTCAGTACTTC; CDR3 protein: CSVYGGAYIQYF
J gene: TRBJ2-3; D gene: TRBD1; clone size: -; V gene: TRBV28; CDR3 DNA: TGTGCCAGCAGTTTCCCCGTAGGGGGCGCCCATGATACGCAGTATTTT; CDR3 protein: CASSFPVGGAHDTQYF
J gene: TRBJ2-5; D gene: -; clone size: -; V gene: TRBV12-5; CDR3 DNA: TGTGCTAGTGGTTCCCCTCGACAGGGAGGAGAGACCCAGTACTTC; CDR3 protein: CASGSPRQGGETQYF
J gene: TRBJ1-2; D gene: -; clone size: -; V gene: TRBV20-1; CDR3 DNA: TGCAGTGCTAAAGAACGTAGAGGCTACACCTTC; CDR3 protein: CSAKERRGYTF
J gene: TRBJ2-7; D gene: -; clone size: -; V gene: TRBV7-3; CDR3 DNA: TGTGCCAGCAGCCCGGACAGAGTCGAGCAGTACTTC; CDR3 protein: CASSPDRVEQYF
J gene: TRBJ2-3; D gene: TRBD2; clone size: once; V gene: TRBV5-4; CDR3 DNA: TGTGCCAGCAGCTTGTACTTCGCGGGGGGGGGAGATACGCAGTATTTT; CDR3 protein: CASSLYFAGGGDTQYF
J gene: TRBJ1-3; D gene: -; clone size: -; V gene: TRBV6-5; CDR3 DNA: TGTGCCAGCAGTACCGGGAGGGAAGGAAACACCATATATTTT; CDR3 protein: CASSTGREGNTIYF